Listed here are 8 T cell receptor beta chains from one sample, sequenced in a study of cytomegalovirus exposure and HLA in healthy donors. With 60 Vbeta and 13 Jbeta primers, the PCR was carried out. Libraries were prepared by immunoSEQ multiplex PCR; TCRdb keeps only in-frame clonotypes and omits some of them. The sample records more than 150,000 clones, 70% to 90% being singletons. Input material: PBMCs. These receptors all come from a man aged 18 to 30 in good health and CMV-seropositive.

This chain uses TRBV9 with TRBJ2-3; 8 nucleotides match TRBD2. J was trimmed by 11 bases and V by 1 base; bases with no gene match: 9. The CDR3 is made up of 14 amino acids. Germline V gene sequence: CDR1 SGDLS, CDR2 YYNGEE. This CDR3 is CASSVSLTSARQYF. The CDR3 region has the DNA TGTGCCAGCAGCGTATCCCTGACTAGCGCTAGGCAGTATTTT.

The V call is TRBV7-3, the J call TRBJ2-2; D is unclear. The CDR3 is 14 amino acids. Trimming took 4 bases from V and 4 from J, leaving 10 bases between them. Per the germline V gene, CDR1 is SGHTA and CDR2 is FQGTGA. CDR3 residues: CASSSPFGTGELFF. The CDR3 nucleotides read TGTGCCAGCAGCTCCCCTTTCGGCACCGGGGAGCTGTTTTTT.

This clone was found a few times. CDR3 loop: CASSYSGQGGSYEQYF. CDR3 DNA sequence: TGTGCCAGCAGTTACTCGGGGCAGGGGGGCTCCTACGAGCAGTACTTC. The chain couples TRBV6-6 to TRBJ2-7; weak D call: TRBD1 (7 bases). CDR3 size: 16 residues. Trimming removed 0 bases at V and 0 bases at J, with 12 bases between. Per the germline V gene, CDR1 is MNHNY and CDR2 is SVGAGI (reference sequence).

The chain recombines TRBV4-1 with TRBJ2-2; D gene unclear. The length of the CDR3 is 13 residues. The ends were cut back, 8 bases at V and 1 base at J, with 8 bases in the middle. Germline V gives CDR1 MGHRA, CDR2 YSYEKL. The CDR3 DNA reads TGCGCCAGCGCAGTCCTGAACACCGGGGAGCTGTTTTTT. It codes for CASAVLNTGELFF.

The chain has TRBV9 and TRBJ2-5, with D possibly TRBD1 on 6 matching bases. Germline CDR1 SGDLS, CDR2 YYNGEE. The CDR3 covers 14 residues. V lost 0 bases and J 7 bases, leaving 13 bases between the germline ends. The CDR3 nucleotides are TGTGCCAGCAGCGTAGCAGGGGTGGCGATGACCCAGTACTTC. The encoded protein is CASSVAGVAMTQYF.

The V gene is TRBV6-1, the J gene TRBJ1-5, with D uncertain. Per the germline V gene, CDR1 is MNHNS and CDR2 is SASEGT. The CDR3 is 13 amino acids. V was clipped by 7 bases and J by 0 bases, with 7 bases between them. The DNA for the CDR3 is TGTGCCAGCACGGGAAATAGCAATCAGCCCCAGCATTTT. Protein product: CASTGNSNQPQHF.

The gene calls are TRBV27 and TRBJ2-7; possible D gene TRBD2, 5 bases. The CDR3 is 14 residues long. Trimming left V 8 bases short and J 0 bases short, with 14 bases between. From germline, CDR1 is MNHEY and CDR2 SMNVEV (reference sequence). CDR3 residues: CASRPGVSSYEQYF. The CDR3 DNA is TGTGCCAGCCGACCCGGGGTCTCCTCCTACGAGCAGTACTTC.

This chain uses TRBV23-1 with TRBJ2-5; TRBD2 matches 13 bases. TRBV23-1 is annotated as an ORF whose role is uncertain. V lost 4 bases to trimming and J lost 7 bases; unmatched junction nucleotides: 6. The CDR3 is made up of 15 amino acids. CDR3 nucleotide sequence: TGCGCCAGCAGTCGTACTAGCGGGGGGGCGGGGACCCAGTACTTC. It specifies CASSRTSGGAGTQYF.